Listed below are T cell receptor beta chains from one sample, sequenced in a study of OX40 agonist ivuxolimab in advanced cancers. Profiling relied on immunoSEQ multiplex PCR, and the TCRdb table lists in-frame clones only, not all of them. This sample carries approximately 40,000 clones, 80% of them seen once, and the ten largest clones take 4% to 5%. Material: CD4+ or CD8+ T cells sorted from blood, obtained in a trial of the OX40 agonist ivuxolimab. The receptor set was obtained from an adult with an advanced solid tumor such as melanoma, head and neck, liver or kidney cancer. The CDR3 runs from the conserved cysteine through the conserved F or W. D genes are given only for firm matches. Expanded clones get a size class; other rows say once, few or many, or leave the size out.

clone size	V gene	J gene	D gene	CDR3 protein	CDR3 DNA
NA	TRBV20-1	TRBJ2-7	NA	CSAANYEQYF	TGCAGTGCCGCTAACTACGAGCAGTACTTC
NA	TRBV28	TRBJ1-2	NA	CASRGGYGYTF	TGTGCCAGCAGGGGTGGCTATGGCTACACCTTC
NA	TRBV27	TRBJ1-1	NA	CASSTHQLAGISEAFF	TGTGCCAGCAGTACCCACCAATTAGCAGGGATCAGTGAAGCTTTCTTT
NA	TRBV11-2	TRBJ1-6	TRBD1	CASNLRDSYNSPLHF	TGTGCCAGCAATTTGAGGGACAGTTATAATTCACCCCTCCACTTT
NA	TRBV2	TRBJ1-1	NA	CASSGRQAEAFF	TGTGCCAGCAGTGGGCGACAGGCTGAAGCTTTCTTT
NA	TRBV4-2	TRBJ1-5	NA	CASSQARSNQPQHF	TGTGCCAGCAGCCAAGCTCGGAGCAATCAGCCCCAGCATTTT
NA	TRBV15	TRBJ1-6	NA	CATRGPDSARSPLHF	TGTGCCACCAGAGGACCCGACTCCGCGAGGTCACCCCTCCACTTT
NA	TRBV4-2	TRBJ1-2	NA	CASSSDPGRGYGYTF	TGTGCCAGCAGCTCAGACCCGGGCAGGGGCTATGGCTACACCTTC
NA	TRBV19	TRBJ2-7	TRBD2	CASSPTSGVGYEQYF	TGTGCCAGTAGTCCAACTAGCGGGGTTGGGTACGAGCAGTACTTC
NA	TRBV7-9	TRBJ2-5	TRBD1	CASSRAGTVQETQYF	TGTGCCAGCAGCCGCGCCGGGACAGTGCAAGAGACCCAGTACTTC
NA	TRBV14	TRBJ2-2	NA	CASSQVWGTGELFF	TGTGCCAGCAGCCAAGTGTGGGGAACCGGGGAGCTGTTTTTT
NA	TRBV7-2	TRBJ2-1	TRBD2	CASSLRRGAERDFLNEQFF	TGTGCCAGCAGCTTGAGAAGGGGCGCGGAGCGGGACTTTCTAAATGAGCAGTTCTTC
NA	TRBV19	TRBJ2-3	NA	CASSRRADRTDTQYF	TGTGCCAGTAGTAGGAGGGCTGACCGCACAGATACGCAGTATTTT
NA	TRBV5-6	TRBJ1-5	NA	CASSSTSTGFLQPQHF	TGTGCCAGCAGCTCCACTAGCACAGGTTTCTTACAGCCCCAGCATTTT
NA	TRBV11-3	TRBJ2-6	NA	CASSLGNSGANVLTF	TGTGCCAGCAGCCTGGGGAACTCTGGGGCCAACGTCCTGACTTTC
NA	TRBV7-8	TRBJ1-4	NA	CASSLGAGGGREKLFF	TGTGCCAGCAGCTTAGGGGCCGGTGGGGGGAGGGAAAAACTGTTTTTT
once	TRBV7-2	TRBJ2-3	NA	CASSQVSPQSYTDTQYF	TGTGCCAGCAGCCAAGTCTCCCCACAGTCGTACACAGATACGCAGTATTTT
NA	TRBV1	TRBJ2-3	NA	CTSSQDLRTGPRHRAYF	TGCACCAGCAGCCAAGATCTGCGGACAGGCCCTAGGCATCGAGCGTATTTT
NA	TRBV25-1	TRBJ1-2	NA	CASSDPGGKGGGYTF	TGTGCCAGCAGTGACCCCGGGGGTAAAGGCGGTGGCTACACCTTC
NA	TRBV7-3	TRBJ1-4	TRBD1	CASSGDRGFEKLFF	TGTGCCAGCAGCGGTGACAGGGGATTTGAAAAACTGTTTTTT
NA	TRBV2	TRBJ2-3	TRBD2	CASDRTSGTDTQYF	TGTGCCAGCGATCGGACTAGCGGAACAGATACGCAGTATTTT
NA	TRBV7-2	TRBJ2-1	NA	CATSEVNEQFF	TGTGCCACTAGCGAGGTGAATGAGCAGTTCTTC